A selection of T cell receptor beta chains follows, all from one sample in a study of identical twins. TCRdb re-analysed the 5' RACE reads in MiXCR, keeping a single row per CDR3 protein. The sample holds fewer than 350,000 distinct CDR3 sequences, 6.5% to 9.5% seen once. The same sample was also studied in work on yellow fever vaccine responses in identical twins.

The sample comprised memory (CD45RO+) T cells sorted from blood. The receptors shown here come from a woman aged 18-29 years in good health. Each CDR3 is given with its conserved first and last residue. The order of the fields is CDR3 DNA, CDR3 protein, V gene, clone size, D gene, J gene. D genes are given only for firm matches. The size field is filled for only some rows; it gives once, few, many or a size class.

CDR3nt: TGTGCCAGCAGCGTAGGAAGCACGTCTAACTACGAGCAGTACTTC; CDR3aa: CASSVGSTSNYEQYF; v_gene: TRBV9; abundance: many; d_gene: -; j_gene: TRBJ2-7
CDR3nt: TGTGCCATCAGCCCGGGACGCGAAATGCCCCAGCATTTT; CDR3aa: CAISPGREMPQHF; v_gene: TRBV10-3; abundance: few; d_gene: -; j_gene: TRBJ1-5
CDR3nt: TGTGCCAGCTCCCCGGAACAAGAGACCCAGTACTTC; CDR3aa: CASSPEQETQYF; v_gene: TRBV18; abundance: many; d_gene: -; j_gene: TRBJ2-5
CDR3nt: TGTGCCAGCACCCGGGGGGGGGACACAGATACGCAGTATTTT; CDR3aa: CASTRGGDTDTQYF; v_gene: TRBV5-5; abundance: -; d_gene: TRBD2; j_gene: TRBJ2-3
CDR3nt: TGCGCCAGCAGCTGGGGCGGGATTCAAGAGACCCAGTACTTC; CDR3aa: CASSWGGIQETQYF; v_gene: TRBV5-1; abundance: many; d_gene: -; j_gene: TRBJ2-5
CDR3nt: TGTGCCAGCAGCCCCGTCCCCCAGGGGGTCTACGAGCAGTACTTC; CDR3aa: CASSPVPQGVYEQYF; v_gene: TRBV5-5; abundance: few; d_gene: TRBD1; j_gene: TRBJ2-7
CDR3nt: TGCAGCGTTGAGATAGCGGGAGAGTCAGATACGCAGTATTTT; CDR3aa: CSVEIAGESDTQYF; v_gene: TRBV29-1; abundance: many; d_gene: TRBD2; j_gene: TRBJ2-3
CDR3nt: TGTGCCAGCAGTGACTCTGAGACAGATACGCAGTATTTT; CDR3aa: CASSDSETDTQYF; v_gene: TRBV6-4; abundance: many; d_gene: -; j_gene: TRBJ2-3
CDR3nt: TGTGCCAGCAGCCAAAGTGGACAGGGGGCGGGAACCGGGGAGCTGTTTTTT; CDR3aa: CASSQSGQGAGTGELFF; v_gene: TRBV5-4; abundance: -; d_gene: TRBD1; j_gene: TRBJ2-2
CDR3nt: TGTGCCAGCTCACCAGCGGGATATTCCTACGAGCAGTACTTC; CDR3aa: CASSPAGYSYEQYF; v_gene: TRBV18; abundance: -; d_gene: -; j_gene: TRBJ2-7
CDR3nt: TGTGCCAGCAGTTTATCAGCAGGAGAGACCCAGTACTTC; CDR3aa: CASSLSAGETQYF; v_gene: TRBV27; abundance: few; d_gene: -; j_gene: TRBJ2-5
CDR3nt: TGCAGTGCTAGCTGGGGGGTGAACACTGAAGCTTTCTTT; CDR3aa: CSASWGVNTEAFF; v_gene: TRBV20-1; abundance: -; d_gene: -; j_gene: TRBJ1-1
CDR3nt: TGTGCCAGCAGTTTAAACCCGCTAGCGATCTCCTACGAGCAGTACTTC; CDR3aa: CASSLNPLAISYEQYF; v_gene: TRBV27; abundance: -; d_gene: -; j_gene: TRBJ2-7
CDR3nt: TGTGCCAGCAGCTCCCAAAGGTCAGGCACAGATACGCAGTATTTT; CDR3aa: CASSSQRSGTDTQYF; v_gene: TRBV11-2; abundance: few; d_gene: -; j_gene: TRBJ2-3
CDR3nt: TGTGCCAGCAGCCAAGATAGGTGGGCTAGCACCCAGTACTTC; CDR3aa: CASSQDRWASTQYF; v_gene: TRBV3-1; abundance: -; d_gene: -; j_gene: TRBJ2-5
CDR3nt: TGTGCCAGCAGTTCTCTCGGGGAGCTGTTTTTT; CDR3aa: CASSSLGELFF; v_gene: TRBV6-5; abundance: few; d_gene: -; j_gene: TRBJ2-2
CDR3nt: TGTGCCAGCAGCCGCCCGGGCGTCGCTCAAGAGACCCAGTACTTC; CDR3aa: CASSRPGVAQETQYF; v_gene: TRBV6-1; abundance: few; d_gene: -; j_gene: TRBJ2-5
CDR3nt: TGTGCCAGCAGCCAACGAGCGGGTAGCACAGATACGCAGTATTTT; CDR3aa: CASSQRAGSTDTQYF; v_gene: TRBV7-8; abundance: many; d_gene: -; j_gene: TRBJ2-3
CDR3nt: TGTGCCAGCAGTGACCCTTTGCGGGGGGCCCTCACAGATACGCAGTATTTT; CDR3aa: CASSDPLRGALTDTQYF; v_gene: TRBV2; abundance: -; d_gene: TRBD2; j_gene: TRBJ2-3
CDR3nt: TGTGCCAGCAGCCTGGACAGGGGGTTCGAGACCCAGTACTTC; CDR3aa: CASSLDRGFETQYF; v_gene: TRBV28; abundance: -; d_gene: TRBD1; j_gene: TRBJ2-5
CDR3nt: TGTGCCAGCAGCCCCGGACAGGGGGCGGACTATGGCTACACCTTC; CDR3aa: CASSPGQGADYGYTF; v_gene: TRBV3-1; abundance: few; d_gene: TRBD1; j_gene: TRBJ1-2
CDR3nt: TGTGCCACCAGTGCAGGGCCAAAAGAGACCCAGTACTTC; CDR3aa: CATSAGPKETQYF; v_gene: TRBV24-1; abundance: many; d_gene: -; j_gene: TRBJ2-5
CDR3nt: TGTGCCAGCAGCCGCGGGGTTATGGGTGACTATGGCTACACCTTC; CDR3aa: CASSRGVMGDYGYTF; v_gene: TRBV3-1; abundance: few; d_gene: -; j_gene: TRBJ1-2
CDR3nt: TGCAGTGCTAGAGTCGGGACAGGGGGCACTGAAGCTTTCTTT; CDR3aa: CSARVGTGGTEAFF; v_gene: TRBV20-1; abundance: many; d_gene: TRBD1; j_gene: TRBJ1-1
CDR3nt: TGTGCCAGCAGCGGATCTGCGAAGGGCAATGAGCAGTTCTTC; CDR3aa: CASSGSAKGNEQFF; v_gene: TRBV6-1; abundance: few; d_gene: -; j_gene: TRBJ2-1
CDR3nt: TGTGCCATCCAAGGACAGGGGCAAGGGAATGGCTACACCTTC; CDR3aa: CAIQGQGQGNGYTF; v_gene: TRBV10-3; abundance: many; d_gene: TRBD1; j_gene: TRBJ1-2
CDR3nt: TGTGCCAGCTCACCAGAGGACAGGGCCTACGAGCAGTACTTC; CDR3aa: CASSPEDRAYEQYF; v_gene: TRBV18; abundance: -; d_gene: TRBD1; j_gene: TRBJ2-7
CDR3nt: TGTGCCAGCAGCCTAAGGACCTTCCATGACGAAGCTTTCTTT; CDR3aa: CASSLRTFHDEAFF; v_gene: TRBV7-8; abundance: few; d_gene: -; j_gene: TRBJ1-1
CDR3nt: TGTGCCAGCAGCTTGAGTAGCGGGGGGGCCATCGCCTACAATGAGCAGTTCTTC; CDR3aa: CASSLSSGGAIAYNEQFF; v_gene: TRBV5-5; abundance: -; d_gene: TRBD2; j_gene: TRBJ2-1
CDR3nt: TGCAGTGCTAAAGCCCCGGGACTAGCGGGAGCAACCTACAATGAGCAGTTCTTC; CDR3aa: CSAKAPGLAGATYNEQFF; v_gene: TRBV20-1; abundance: few; d_gene: TRBD2; j_gene: TRBJ2-1
CDR3nt: TGCAGCGTTGAACGACTAGCGGGGGCGAGCACAGATACGCAGTATTTT; CDR3aa: CSVERLAGASTDTQYF; v_gene: TRBV29-1; abundance: few; d_gene: TRBD2; j_gene: TRBJ2-3
CDR3nt: TGTGCCAGCAGTTTTGCGGGGGGGACCGGCAATGAGCAGTTCTTC; CDR3aa: CASSFAGGTGNEQFF; v_gene: TRBV12-3/TRBV12-4; abundance: many; d_gene: TRBD2; j_gene: TRBJ2-1
CDR3nt: TGTGCCAGCAAAATAGCGGGAAGCTCCTACGAGCAGTACTTC; CDR3aa: CASKIAGSSYEQYF; v_gene: TRBV28; abundance: many; d_gene: TRBD2; j_gene: TRBJ2-7
CDR3nt: TGTGCCAGCAGCGCCGCTAGGTCATTTGTGAATGAGCAGTTCTTC; CDR3aa: CASSAARSFVNEQFF; v_gene: TRBV7-9; abundance: many; d_gene: -; j_gene: TRBJ2-1
CDR3nt: TGCGCCAGCAACAGCGGGGAGAAAGCTTTCTTT; CDR3aa: CASNSGEKAFF; v_gene: TRBV5-1; abundance: few; d_gene: -; j_gene: TRBJ1-1
CDR3nt: TGTGCCAGCAGCTTAGGGGCGGGCTTTGAGCAGTTCTTC; CDR3aa: CASSLGAGFEQFF; v_gene: TRBV7-6; abundance: few; d_gene: -; j_gene: TRBJ2-1
CDR3nt: TGCGCCAGCAGCCAATTTGAACGAGATACGCAGTATTTT; CDR3aa: CASSQFERDTQYF; v_gene: TRBV4-1; abundance: -; d_gene: -; j_gene: TRBJ2-3
CDR3nt: TGCGCCAGCAGAGCCAGCGTGAACACCGGGGAGCTGTTTTTT; CDR3aa: CASRASVNTGELFF; v_gene: TRBV5-1; abundance: many; d_gene: -; j_gene: TRBJ2-2
CDR3nt: TGCAGTGCTAGAGGAGGTGGGCAGGAGGAGACCCAGTACTTC; CDR3aa: CSARGGGQEETQYF; v_gene: TRBV20-1; abundance: few; d_gene: -; j_gene: TRBJ2-5
CDR3nt: TGTGCCAGCAGTTACCGCGGGAGCACCTACGAGCAGTACTTC; CDR3aa: CASSYRGSTYEQYF; v_gene: TRBV6-5; abundance: -; d_gene: TRBD2; j_gene: TRBJ2-7
CDR3nt: TGTGCCAGCAGCCAACAGGAGCCGAGAAACGCTGAAGCTTTCTTT; CDR3aa: CASSQQEPRNAEAFF; v_gene: TRBV3-1; abundance: few; d_gene: -; j_gene: TRBJ1-1
CDR3nt: TGTGCCAGTAAGTGGACTAGCGGGAGCTACGAGCAGTACTTC; CDR3aa: CASKWTSGSYEQYF; v_gene: TRBV19; abundance: few; d_gene: TRBD2; j_gene: TRBJ2-7
CDR3nt: TGTGCCTCCAGGGGGTATTCACCCCTCCACTTT; CDR3aa: CASRGYSPLHF; v_gene: TRBV12-3/TRBV12-4; abundance: -; d_gene: TRBD1; j_gene: TRBJ1-6
CDR3nt: TGTGCCAGCAGTCGACACTCTGGAGGTGACACTGAAGCTTTCTTT; CDR3aa: CASSRHSGGDTEAFF; v_gene: TRBV12-3/TRBV12-4; abundance: many; d_gene: -; j_gene: TRBJ1-1
CDR3nt: TGTGCCACCAGCAGAGATCCCTTCGTAGGCACTGAAGCTTTCTTT; CDR3aa: CATSRDPFVGTEAFF; v_gene: TRBV15; abundance: -; d_gene: -; j_gene: TRBJ1-1
CDR3nt: TGTGCCAGCACCGACAGGGGAGAAAACACTGAAGCTTTCTTT; CDR3aa: CASTDRGENTEAFF; v_gene: TRBV6-1; abundance: -; d_gene: TRBD1; j_gene: TRBJ1-1
CDR3nt: TGTGCCAGCAGCCTCTACGGGGGGGCGGATACGCAGTATTTT; CDR3aa: CASSLYGGADTQYF; v_gene: TRBV7-2; abundance: few; d_gene: TRBD2; j_gene: TRBJ2-3
CDR3nt: TGTGCCAGCAGTTTATCGGAGCGGGGGCTCGATGAGCAGTTCTTC; CDR3aa: CASSLSERGLDEQFF; v_gene: TRBV28; abundance: -; d_gene: TRBD2; j_gene: TRBJ2-1